This TCR beta chain stems from a study of cytomegalovirus exposure and HLA in healthy donors. Overall study findings and caveats: It has been reported that TCR beta sequences accurately predicted the HLA-A and HLA-B alleles of most subjects. Presence/absence analyses took donor sequencing depth as roughly uniform. It was about 180 TCR beta chains that were listed as cytomegalovirus-associated. Reports indicated that the classifier achieved high specificity and sensitivity in diagnosing cytomegalovirus status.

The study ran its PCR with 60 Vbeta and 13 Jbeta primers. Using immunoSEQ multiplex PCR, the repertoire was profiled, and TCRdb retains in-frame clones only, with some absent. This table has about 180,000 clones, 81% appearing once. This CDR3 comprises 16 residues. Germline V gives CDR1 KGHSH, CDR2 LQKENI. This clone was seen only once. What it binds is unknown. Sequences were obtained from PBMCs. The clonotype was recovered from a woman aged 25 to 45 in good health and CMV-seronegative. The chain combines TRBV18 with TRBJ2-5, with 9 bases matching TRBD1. The J call could be wrong; TRBJ2-7 is a better fit for the DNA end. CDR3 in DNA: TGTGCCAGCTCACCCCCCGGGACAGGGTTATTCCACGAGCAGTACTTC. This sequence encodes CASSPPGTGLFHEQYF.